This TCR beta chain emerged from a study of human T cells and chemical hapten exposure. The sample's time point: pre-sensitization, week 0. Treatment denoted: therapeutic diphenylcyclopropenone sensitization with weekly scalp DPC. Donors were 18 to 70-year-old alopecia patients suitable for DPC. Extraction yielded total RNA from whole blood (unfractionated). This CDR3 is built from 15 residues. V dropped 5 bases and J dropped 5; count of bases not matched to a gene: 10. CDR1 and CDR2 (germline): DFQATT, SNEGSKA (reference sequence). Whole-study findings and limits: Following DPC sensitization, TCRs present above 1 in 1000 frequency showed no change.

As regards this clonotype: The antigen is not known.

In the library, unique molecular identifiers were attached to individual cDNA molecules. TCRdb called the RACE reads again in MiXCR, with one record for every CDR3 protein. The table lists around 250,000 distinct CDR3 sequences, about 9% of them singletons. J is TRBJ2-7 and V is TRBV20-1; 12 nucleotides agree with TRBD1. Sequenced material: whole blood, taken in connection with sensitization to the hapten diphenylcyclopropenone (DPC). The TCR sequence derives from a woman aged 40 to 50 with alopecia areata. Some clones in this sample may be carry-over from other donors' samples. CDR3 residues: CSAAGTGGFVDEQYF. The CDR3, as DNA: TGCAGTGCTGCCGGGACAGGGGGCTTTGTTGACGAGCAGTACTTC.